Only a few counts were recorded for the clone carrying this TCR beta chain. The target antigen is unknown. The length of the CDR3 is 10 residues. Trimming took 5 bases from V and 6 from J, leaving 5 bases between them. Looked up from germline, CDR1 is SEHNR and CDR2 is FQNEAQ (reference sequence). These data originate in a study of T-cell reconstitution after alpha-beta-depleted transplantation in children. Study-wide results and caveats: Several hundred graft clones that had expanded were reportedly the source of alpha-beta T cells about two months after transplant. Newly made T cells mostly supplied T-cell counts and diversity one year after transplant. Surviving recipient T cells and thymic progenitors produced the high day-60 TCRbeta diversity seen in some patients.

The library targeted TCRbeta and was prepared with unique molecular identifiers. MiXCR, applied by TCRdb to the PCR reads, yields one record per CDR3 protein. The table records fewer than 700,000 distinct CDR3 sequences, 10% to 15% of them present only once. The TCR originated in a male patient between 10 and 17 years old who had a stem cell transplant for acute myeloid leukemia, so the T cells may come from the graft donor. V usage is TRBV7-9 and J usage is TRBJ2-7; D is ambiguous. The material was PBMCs, mostly from graft donor cells, obtained 360 days after TCRalphabeta/CD19-depleted stem cell transplant. Here the CDR3 DNA reads TGTGCCAGCAGCCAAGGCGAGCAGTACTTC. Protein sequence: CASSQGEQYF. Based on the CDR3 plus reference TRBV7-9 and TRBJ2-7, the full variable domain is DTGVSQNPRHKITKRGQNVTFRCDPISEHNRLYWYRQTLGQGPEFLTYFQNEAQLEKSRLLSDRFSAERPKGSFSTLEIQRTEQGDSAMYLCASSQGEQYFGPGTRLTVT.